This TCR beta chain was found in a study of early T cells in non-severe SARS-CoV-2 infection. As for the study in general: Bulk RNA taken from unsorted whole blood was sequenced, leaving chains unpaired.

This CDR3 is 14 amino acids long. Germline V gives CDR1 LGHDT, CDR2 YNNKEL (reference sequence). The V gene lost 6 bases and the J gene lost 1 base, with 9 bases spanning the gap. This clonotype was observed at least ten times. Individual cDNA molecules were tagged with unique molecular identifiers. MiXCR, applied by TCRdb to the 5' RACE reads, yields one record per CDR3 protein. This table holds under 85,000 distinct CDR3 sequences, around 10% found once. The specimen comprised whole blood, sampled at baseline. The TCR originated in an adult who was a healthcare worker with PCR-confirmed SARS-CoV-2 infection or an uninfected control (not recorded which). The chain carries TRBV3-1 and TRBJ2-2; no reliable D call. CDR3: CASSRDMNTGELFF. For the CDR3, the DNA is TGTGCCAGCAGTCGAGACATGAACACCGGGGAGCTGTTTTTT.